These 27 T cell receptor beta chains were sequenced from one sample in a study of blood T cells in healthy people across ages. With a J-beta primer mix and a sample-barcoded 5' primer, a second PCR ran about 7 to 11 cycles. TCRdb re-analysed the 5' RACE reads in MiXCR, keeping a single row per CDR3 protein. Of more than 600,000 distinct CDR3 sequences in the sample, roughly 25% are singletons; the top ten hold 9.4%. The sample was also reused in another study, on T cells of mothers and their children.

Source material: blood. These receptors were taken from a boy younger than 18 in good health.

This clonotype was detected only a few times. This may be a read error: a much more frequent sequence differs by one nucleotide. The rearrangement links TRBV20-1 to TRBJ2-4; tentatively, D is TRBD2 (5 bases). The CDR3 sequence is 15 residues long. The V gene's germline CDR1 is DFQATT and CDR2 SNEGSKA (reference sequence). Trimming removed 6 bases from V and 3 bases from J, with 18 bases in between. In nucleotides, the CDR3 is TGCAGTGCCTATCCAAGCGGTCTCGTCAAAAACATTCAGTACTTC. Protein: CSAYPSGLVKNIQYF.

About this clonotype itself: One end of the junction is discordant with germline, which a read error may explain. The chain links TRBV6-2 or TRBV6-3 to TRBJ1-1, with unresolved D. The CDR3 is 14 residues long. CDR1 and CDR2 (germline): MNHEY, SVGEGT. The CDR3 protein is CASSYSDENTAAFF. As DNA, the CDR3 is TGTGCCAGCAGTTACTCAGACGAGAACACTGCAGCTTTCTTT.

This clonotype came up a few times. The J gene is TRBJ2-5, the V gene TRBV5-6, with 7 bases that match TRBD1. The CDR3 loop spans 14 amino acids. The J segment lost 2 bases and the V segment lost 4 bases, leaving 5 bases of the junction unmatched. The V gene's germline CDR1 is SGHDT and CDR2 YYEEEE. CDR3: CASSRSGQQETQYF. The CDR3 coding sequence is TGTGCCAGCAGCCGCTCGGGACAGCAAGAGACCCAGTACTTC. Based on the CDR3 plus reference TRBV5-6 and TRBJ2-5, the full variable domain is DAGVTQSPTHLIKTRGQQVTLRCSPKSGHDTVSWYQQALGQGPQFIFQYYEEEERQRGNFPDRFSGHQFPNYSSELNVNALLLGDSALYLCASSRSGQQETQYFGPGTRLLVL.

V gene TRBV5-5 combines with J gene TRBJ2-1; 7 bases line up with TRBD1. Germline V lookup: CDR1 SGHKS, CDR2 YYEKEE (reference sequence). Trimming cost V 4 bases and J 7 bases; bases outside gene matches: 8. The CDR3 extends over 14 amino acids. The CDR3 region has the DNA TGTGCCAGCAGCGGGCCAGGGGGACATAATGAGCAGTTCTTC. Its protein product is CASSGPGGHNEQFF.

This chain uses TRBV4-1 with TRBJ1-4; the D is unclear. This CDR3 region has 15 residues. The ends were cut back, 0 bases at V and 5 bases at J, with 10 bases in the middle. CDR1 is MGHRA and CDR2 is YSYEKL in the germline V gene. The CDR3 DNA is TGCGCCAGCAGCCAAGAAGTCACGGAGAATGAAAAACTGTTTTTT. It yields the protein CASSQEVTENEKLFF.

The chain recombines TRBV7-8 with TRBJ2-5; 9 nucleotides line up with TRBD2. J was trimmed by 4 bases and V by 1 base; bases with no gene match: 7. This CDR3 has 16 amino acids. The germline CDR1 and CDR2 sequences are SGHVS and FQNEAQ. CDR3 bases: TGTGCCAGCAGCTTAGAGGCGGGAGGGCCAGCAGAGACCCAGTACTTC. Protein product: CASSLEAGGPAETQYF.

Only one count was recorded for this clonotype. The chain recombines TRBV9 with TRBJ2-5; TRBD1 matches at 9 bases. The end of the DNA fits TRBJ2-1 better, so the J call may be wrong. CDR1 is SGDLS, CDR2 YYNGEE, per germline. CDR3 size: 16 residues. CDR3 sequence: CASSVVTGQGSDEQFF. In nucleotides, the CDR3 is TGTGCCAGCAGCGTAGTGACGGGACAGGGATCGGATGAGCAGTTCTTC.

This clonotype occurred a few times. The chain recombines TRBV19 with TRBJ2-7; 7 bases match TRBD1. V was pared by 5 bases and J by 6 bases, with 7 bases of the junction left unmatched. Germline lookup yields CDR1 LNHDA and CDR2 SQIVND (reference sequence). The CDR3 loop spans 13 amino acids. The CDR3 here is CASSAQTGIEQYF. The CDR3 nucleotides are TGTGCCAGTAGTGCCCAGACAGGGATCGAGCAGTACTTC.

In this sample, this clonotype turned up many times. The gene calls are TRBV15 and TRBJ2-5; 8 bases line up with TRBD1. With the DNA end fitting TRBJ2-7 better, the J assignment may be wrong. Germline V CDR1 and CDR2: LNHNV, YYDKDF (reference sequence). There are 15 residues in the CDR3. The CDR3 loop reads CATSMSGGTSYEQYF. The CDR3 nucleotides are TGTGCCACCAGCATGTCAGGGGGCACATCCTACGAGCAGTACTTC.

This chain links TRBV20-1 with TRBJ2-7, with 11 bases fitting TRBD2. Germline assignment: CDR1 DFQATT and CDR2 SNEGSKA (reference sequence). The CDR3 runs to 15 residues. Unmatched junction bases numbered 10, after V lost 7 bases and J lost 2 bases. The CDR3 DNA sequence: TGCAGTGGGAGAGTCGGGACTAGCGGACCCTACGAGCAGTACTTC. It specifies CSGRVGTSGPYEQYF.

The sample holds a few counts of this clonotype. The chain links TRBV12-3 or TRBV12-4 to TRBJ1-2; no clear D. V was cut by 2 bases and J by 0 bases, with 10 bases left in between. The CDR3 covers 15 residues. The CDR3 loop reads CASSLILTSNYGYTF. CDR3 bases: TGTGCCAGCAGTTTAATACTGACTTCTAACTATGGCTACACCTTC.

V and J are TRBV7-9 and TRBJ1-4; no clear D gene. V lost 5 bases and J 7 bases, leaving 11 bases between the germline ends. Germline CDR1 and CDR2: SEHNR and FQNEAQ (reference sequence). The CDR3 has 13 residues. CDR3 loop: CASSKDPVEKLFF. The CDR3 bases are TGTGCCAGCAGCAAGGATCCAGTTGAAAAACTGTTTTTT.

The chain links TRBV5-8 to TRBJ2-5, with D tentatively TRBD1 (6 bases). The J call may be incorrect, as the DNA end agrees better with TRBJ2-1. The germline V gene encodes CDR1 SGHTS and CDR2 YDEGEE. The CDR3 length is 15 residues. The CDR3 protein is CASSSPQGYWNEQFF. The CDR3 DNA reads as TGTGCCAGCAGCAGCCCCCAGGGGTACTGGAATGAGCAGTTCTTC.

In its sample, this clonotype was seen a few times. The chain combines TRBV5-1 with TRBJ2-1; D is ambiguous. This CDR3 has 15 amino acids. V lost 1 base to trimming and J lost 1 base, with 9 bases between them. Per germline, CDR1 SGHRS and CDR2 YFSETQ. CDR3 protein: CASSLPTASYNEQFF. In nucleotides, the CDR3 is TGCGCCAGCAGCTTGCCGACGGCTTCCTACAATGAGCAGTTCTTC.

The V and J genes are TRBV9 and TRBJ2-7; 7 nucleotides match TRBD2. The V gene end was trimmed by 2 bases and the J gene end by 5 bases; junction bases not matched to a gene: 7. This CDR3 has 14 residues. Looked up from germline, CDR1 is SGDLS and CDR2 is YYNGEE. This CDR3 is CASSVSGTQDEQYF. The CDR3 bases are TGTGCCAGCAGCGTCAGCGGGACCCAGGACGAGCAGTACTTC.

This rearrangement joins TRBV7-3 to TRBJ2-7; TRBD2 matches 7 bases. CDR3 length: 13 amino acids. Trimming cost V 5 bases and J 3 bases; bases outside gene matches: 4. In germline, CDR1 is SGHTA, CDR2 FQGTGA. This CDR3 is CASSRGTNYEQYF. The CDR3 nucleotides are TGTGCCAGCAGCCGAGGGACTAACTACGAGCAGTACTTC.

This clonotype has more than one count but fewer than ten. V usage is TRBV4-2 and J usage is TRBJ1-2; D gene uncertain. CDR1 is LGHNA, CDR2 YNFKEQ, per germline. The length of the CDR3 is 15 residues. Trimming shortened V by 0 bases and J by 3 bases, and 11 bases separated the two germline ends. CDR3 nucleotide sequence: TGTGCCAGCAGCCAAGAGGCCCCGGGTTACTATGGCTACACCTTC. It specifies CASSQEAPGYYGYTF.

This sequence joins TRBV29-1 and TRBJ2-4; 12 positions match TRBD2. This CDR3 is 15 amino acids long. Germline V CDR1 and CDR2: SQVTM, ANQGSEA. With 4 bases clipped from V and 9 bases from J, the junction kept 10 bases outside the gene matches. As DNA, the CDR3 is TGCAGCGTTGGGAGACTAGCGGGAGATAATAGCATTCAGTACTTC. Protein sequence: CSVGRLAGDNSIQYF.

This clonotype occurred a few times. The chain has TRBV4-3 and TRBJ2-5; a possible D gene is TRBD1 (6 bases). The DNA end is a closer match to TRBJ2-7, so the J assignment may be wrong. This CDR3 is built from 13 residues. Germline loops: CDR1 LGHNA, CDR2 YSLEER. CDR3 DNA sequence: TGCGCCAGCAGCCAAAGACAGGCCTACGAGCAGTACTTC. Protein: CASSQRQAYEQYF.

Only a few counts were recorded for this clonotype. The V and J genes are TRBV7-2 and TRBJ2-1, with 7 bases matching TRBD1. The J call may be faulty, since TRBJ2-5 better matches the DNA end. CDR3 length: 16 residues. Germline CDR1 is SGHTA and CDR2 is FQGNSA. CDR3 DNA: TGTGCCAGCAGCTCCCAAAGGGGGCCTTTCCAAGAGACCCAGTACTTC. It encodes CASSSQRGPFQETQYF.

The V gene is TRBV12-3 or TRBV12-4, the J gene TRBJ1-2; maybe TRBD1 (5 bases). The CDR3 spans 13 residues. Trimming removed 8 bases at V and 7 bases at J, with 17 bases between. The CDR3 protein is CASRNLGEGGYTF. The CDR3 bases are TGTGCCAGCCGGAACCTAGGGGAGGGTGGCTACACCTTC.

The chain links TRBV4-3 to TRBJ1-1; no clear D. CDR1 and CDR2 from the germline V gene are LGHNA and YSLEER. The CDR3 has 15 amino acids. Trimming pared 1 base from V and 2 bases from J, leaving 11 bases between. CDR3 residues: CASSQGAGDNTEAFF. As DNA, the CDR3 is TGCGCCAGCAGCCAAGGGGCAGGCGATAACACTGAAGCTTTCTTT.

The rearrangement joins TRBV12-3 or TRBV12-4 to TRBJ2-1; the D is unclear. V lost 6 bases and J lost 2, with 11 bases in between. The CDR3 runs to 14 residues. The CDR3 loop reads CASSQDPPYNEQFF. DNA of the CDR3: TGTGCCAGCAGCCAAGACCCCCCCTACAATGAGCAGTTCTTC.

J is TRBJ2-6 and V is TRBV28, with no clear D. Germline CDR1 reads MDHEN; CDR2 reads SYDVKM. The length of the CDR3 is 20 residues. The V gene lost 2 bases and the J gene lost 1 base, with 21 bases spanning the gap. The CDR3, as DNA: TGTGCCAGCAGTTTAGAGGCCCTTGGGCCGACTGCGTCTGGGGCCAACGTCCTGACTTTC. Its protein product is CASSLEALGPTASGANVLTF. The complete variable domain, with remaining parts taken from reference TRBV28 and TRBJ2-6, reads DVKVTQSSRYLVKRTGEKVFLECVQDMDHENMFWYRQDPGLGLRLIYFSYDVKMKEKGDIPEGYSVSREKKERFSLILESASTNQTSMYLCASSLEALGPTASGANVLTFGAGSRLTVL.

The chain links TRBV4-1 to TRBJ1-1; possible D gene TRBD1, 5 bases. The CDR3 runs 18 residues. With 3 bases removed from V and 0 bases from J, the gap between germline ends came to 20 bases. The V gene's germline CDR1 is MGHRA and CDR2 YSYEKL. The CDR3 DNA reads TGCGCCAGCAGCCACGGTGGCCCAGGGTTGGTCATGAACACTGAAGCTTTCTTT. Translating gives CASSHGGPGLVMNTEAFF.

This clonotype was observed a handful of times. V and J are TRBV6-4 and TRBJ2-3, with no clear D. The germline CDR1 and CDR2 sequences are MRHNA and SNTAGT. V shed 5 bases and J shed 0 bases, with 12 bases lying between them. This CDR3 has 15 residues. The CDR3 coding sequence is TGTGCCAGCAGTCCGACACTTCTCAGCACAGATACGCAGTATTTT. Its protein product is CASSPTLLSTDTQYF.

This clonotype occurred a few times. The chain couples TRBV7-6 to TRBJ2-1; possible D gene TRBD2, 6 bases. CDR3 size: 17 residues. Trimming left V 4 bases short and J 9 bases short, with 25 bases between. Germline V gene sequence: CDR1 SGHVS, CDR2 FNYEAQ. The CDR3 sequence: CASSSRGWGPHGTEQFF. CDR3 DNA: TGTGCCAGCAGCTCCCGGGGGTGGGGCCCCCACGGGACTGAGCAGTTCTTC.